This is a list of T cell receptor beta chains from one sample in a study of cytomegalovirus exposure and HLA in healthy donors. Assay used: immunoSEQ multiplex PCR; TCRdb lists only in-frame clones, some missing. This table holds over 150,000 clones, around 72% found once. Material for sequencing was PBMCs. Source of these receptors: a woman between 45 and 65 years old in good health and CMV-seropositive. CDR3s include the opening cysteine and the closing phenylalanine or tryptophan. D genes are given only for firm matches. Rows may omit the clone size; those that give it use once, few, many or a size class.

TRBV7-2	.	TRBJ1-2	few	CASSQALYGYTF	TGTGCCAGCAGCCAAGCCCTCTATGGCTACACCTTC
TRBV28	.	TRBJ2-3	.	CASIGISTDTQYF	TGTGCCAGCATCGGTATTAGCACAGATACGCAGTATTTT
TRBV2	TRBD2	TRBJ2-1	.	CASSEGLAGGSYNEQFF	TGTGCCAGCAGTGAAGGACTAGCGGGAGGATCCTACAATGAGCAGTTCTTC
TRBV28	.	TRBJ1-1	.	CASSFDPPADTEAFF	TGTGCCAGCAGTTTCGATCCCCCGGCGGACACTGAAGCTTTCTTT
TRBV15	TRBD2	TRBJ2-1	.	CATSRPGLAGSNEQFF	TGTGCCACCAGCCGACCGGGACTAGCGGGTTCAAATGAGCAGTTCTTC
TRBV7-2	TRBD2	TRBJ2-3	.	CASSTRRGGTDTQYF	TGTGCCAGCAGCACTCGGCGGGGGGGCACAGATACGCAGTATTTT
TRBV2	.	TRBJ2-7	.	CASRSSYEQYF	TGTGCCAGCCGTTCCTCCTACGAGCAGTACTTC
TRBV19	.	TRBJ1-2	.	CASNPGRLGDYGYTF	TGTGCCAGTAACCCCGGGAGGCTTGGGGACTATGGCTACACCTTC
TRBV5-6	TRBD2	TRBJ2-7	.	CASSRGLPGGYYEQYF	TGTGCCAGCAGCCGCGGGCTCCCCGGGGGGTACTACGAGCAGTACTTC
TRBV10-3	TRBD1	TRBJ2-2	.	CAISESRDSDTGELFF	TGTGCCATCAGTGAGTCCCGGGACAGCGACACCGGGGAGCTGTTTTTT
TRBV5-1	.	TRBJ2-5	.	CASSPGGRGETQYF	TGCGCCAGCAGTCCCGGGGGGCGCGGGGAGACCCAGTACTTC
TRBV29-1	.	TRBJ2-4	.	CSVEDPLAKNSQYF	TGCAGCGTTGAAGATCCCCTAGCCAAAAACAGTCAGTACTTC
TRBV5-1	.	TRBJ2-7	.	CASSLVDTGEQYF	TGCGCCAGCAGCTTGGTCGATACGGGGGAGCAGTACTTC
TRBV7-3	TRBD2	TRBJ2-7	.	CASSATGLASEQYF	TGTGCCAGCAGCGCCACTGGACTAGCTAGCGAGCAGTACTTC